These 19 T cell receptor beta chains originate from one sample sequenced in a study of ipilimumab plus nivolumab after autologous stem cell transplantation. Assay: immunoSEQ multiplex PCR; the TCRdb copy retains only in-frame clones and omits some. This sample has under 30,000 clones, with around 84% found just once. The specimen comprised PBMCs, sampled in a trial of ipilimumab plus nivolumab as post-transplant consolidation. Receptors originate from a male donor with diffuse large B-cell lymphoma.

This clone showed up just a few times. At the DNA level, this CDR3 is encoded by other sequences in the same sample as well. The chain carries TRBV7-9 and TRBJ1-2; maybe TRBD1 (6 bases). Looked up from germline, CDR1 is SEHNR and CDR2 is FQNEAQ (reference sequence). Trimming removed 5 bases from V and 2 bases from J, with 12 bases in between. CDR3 length: 14 amino acids. In DNA form, the CDR3 reads TGTGCCAGCAGCAAACAGGGAGGAAACTATGGCTACACCTTC. Translation: CASSKQGGNYGYTF.

The J gene is TRBJ2-1, the V gene TRBV2; 9 bases align to TRBD2. After removal of 4 bases from V and 4 bases from J, the junction contained 8 bases not matched to a gene. The CDR3 has 16 amino acids. Looked up from germline, CDR1 is SNHLY and CDR2 is FYNNEI. CDR3 amino acids: CASSVLSRGGYNEQFF. CDR3 nucleotides: TGTGCCAGCAGTGTGCTCTCGCGGGGGGGATACAATGAGCAGTTCTTC.

This chain connects TRBV12-5 to TRBJ2-1; D call uncertain. The CDR3 is made up of 14 amino acids. V was pared by 2 bases and J by 4 bases, with 9 bases between. CDR1 and CDR2 (germline): LGHNT, FRNRAP. The CDR3 protein is CASGLPTLYNEQFF. CDR3 bases: TGTGCTAGTGGTTTGCCAACTCTTTACAATGAGCAGTTCTTC.

The chain links TRBV27 to TRBJ1-4, with 10 bases matching TRBD1. CDR1 MNHEY and CDR2 SMNVEV come from the germline V gene (reference sequence). V lost 5 bases and J lost 7; bases outside the gene matches: 7. CDR3 length: 15 amino acids. The CDR3 region has the DNA TGTGCCAGCAGTGCCGACAGGGGGCCGGGTGAAAAACTGTTTTTT. Translated, it gives CASSADRGPGEKLFF.

The V call is TRBV7-9, the J call TRBJ2-5; 9 bases agree with TRBD1. Germline V lookup: CDR1 SEHNR, CDR2 FQNEAQ (reference sequence). V gave up 4 bases and J gave up 4 bases; unmatched junction bases: 7. The CDR3 is 15 amino acids. CDR3 in amino acids: CASSSWTGEGETQYF. The CDR3, as DNA: TGTGCCAGCAGCTCATGGACAGGGGAGGGAGAGACCCAGTACTTC.

The chain carries TRBV28 and TRBJ2-2; D not certain. V was pared by 4 bases and J by 2 bases, with 5 bases between. Germline loops: CDR1 MDHEN, CDR2 SYDVKM. This CDR3 region has 13 residues. The CDR3 protein is CASSSENTGELFF. The CDR3 DNA is TGTGCCAGCAGTTCCGAAAACACCGGGGAGCTGTTTTTT. Combining the CDR3 with reference TRBV28 and TRBJ2-2 gives the whole variable domain DVKVTQSSRYLVKRTGEKVFLECVQDMDHENMFWYRQDPGLGLRLIYFSYDVKMKEKGDIPEGYSVSREKKERFSLILESASTNQTSMYLCASSSENTGELFFGEGSRLTVL.

The chain couples TRBV2 to TRBJ2-7, with D unclear. Germline V gene data show CDR1 as SNHLY and CDR2 as FYNNEI. Trimming removed 2 bases at V and 0 bases at J, with 8 bases between. CDR3 length equals 14 residues. The CDR3 reads CASSEREYSYEQYF. CDR3 sequence (DNA): TGTGCCAGCAGTGAACGAGAGTACTCCTACGAGCAGTACTTC.

V and J are TRBV27 and TRBJ2-7; D not certain. The CDR3 consists of 13 residues. Germline V gene sequence: CDR1 MNHEY, CDR2 SMNVEV (reference sequence). V was clipped by 2 bases and J by 6 bases, with 11 bases between them. The CDR3 nucleotides are TGTGCCAGCAGTTTACCGCCTTATAGCGAGCAGTACTTC. Translated, it gives CASSLPPYSEQYF.

V and J are TRBV29-1 and TRBJ1-2; D is uncertain. Germline V gene sequence: CDR1 SQVTM, CDR2 ANQGSEA. Between the trimmed V and J ends, which lost 4 bases and 2 bases, there was a span of 8 bases. This CDR3 region has 12 residues. CDR3 in DNA: TGCAGCGTTGGGCCCGGGAACTATGGCTACACCTTC. Translated: CSVGPGNYGYTF. Full variable domain (rest looked up from reference TRBV29-1 and TRBJ1-2): SAVISQKPSRDICQRGTSLTIQCQVDSQVTMMFWYRQQPGQSLTLIATANQGSEATYESGFVIDKFPISRPNLTFSTLTVSNMSPEDSSIYLCSVGPGNYGYTFGSGTRLTVV.

The rearrangement joins TRBV19 to TRBJ1-5; D unresolved. Trimming stripped 5 bases from V and 4 bases from J, with 6 bases between. Per the germline V gene, CDR1 is LNHDA and CDR2 is SQIVND (reference sequence). The CDR3 length is 12 residues. CDR3 sequence: CASSLWNQPQHF. The DNA for the CDR3 is TGTGCCAGTAGTCTTTGGAATCAGCCCCAGCATTTT.

The chain combines TRBV19 with TRBJ2-5; D is tentatively TRBD1 or TRBD2 (5 bases each). The CDR3 sequence is 13 residues long. Germline assignment: CDR1 LNHDA and CDR2 SQIVND (reference sequence). V lost 9 bases and J lost 2, with 13 bases in between. The CDR3 DNA reads TGTGCCAGCCAGGGACCTGCGCAAGAGACCCAGTACTTC. Protein product: CASQGPAQETQYF.

The count of this clone is one. The chain is built from TRBV2 and TRBJ2-5, with 10 nucleotides matching TRBD1. The J call may be incorrect, as the DNA end agrees better with TRBJ2-7. The CDR3 contains 13 residues. The germline gives CDR1 SNHLY, CDR2 FYNNEI. The CDR3 protein is CASLGQGYYEQYF. The CDR3 nucleotides read TGTGCCAGCCTGGGACAGGGGTACTACGAGCAGTACTTC.

The chain has TRBV7-3 and TRBJ2-3, with unresolved D. This CDR3 contains 13 residues. Germline V gives CDR1 SGHTA, CDR2 FQGTGA. V gave up 5 bases and J gave up 5 bases, with 11 bases separating them. CDR3 amino acids: CASSAQLRDTQYF. The CDR3 nucleotides read TGTGCCAGCAGCGCCCAGTTGCGAGATACGCAGTATTTT.

The chain carries TRBV28 and TRBJ2-5; D possibly matches TRBD1 or TRBD2 (6 bases each). CDR3 length: 14 residues. CDR1 MDHEN and CDR2 SYDVKM come from the germline V gene. Trimming cost V 3 bases and J 8 bases, with 16 bases left between them. CDR3 sequence: CASSFPGAEGTQYF. The CDR3 bases are TGTGCCAGCAGTTTTCCGGGGGCGGAGGGAACCCAGTACTTC.

This clone came up once. The chain carries TRBV10-3 and TRBJ1-6; D is possibly TRBD1 (5 bases). Germline CDR1 ENHRY, CDR2 SYGVKD. This CDR3 is 14 amino acids long. The V end was cut by 0 bases, the J end by 9 bases, with 9 bases between. The CDR3 spells CAISESQGTSPLHF. Here the CDR3 DNA reads TGTGCCATCAGTGAGTCTCAGGGTACTTCACCCCTCCACTTT.

This rearrangement joins TRBV5-6 to TRBJ1-2; D gene ambiguous. V lost 4 bases and J lost 2, with 15 bases in between. Germline CDR1 and CDR2: SGHDT and YYEEEE. CDR3 size: 15 residues. In DNA, the CDR3 is TGTGCCAGCAGCCTGGAGGGAGGTGGGAACTATGGCTACACCTTC. Its protein product is CASSLEGGGNYGYTF.

The V gene is TRBV11-2, the J gene TRBJ2-7, with TRBD1 matching 9 bases. V shed 2 bases, J shed 3 bases, and the junction held 5 bases outside the gene matches. There are 15 residues in the CDR3. The germline V gene encodes CDR1 SGHAT and CDR2 FQNNGV. The CDR3 sequence is CASSLPGQGYYEQYF. The CDR3 nucleotides read TGTGCCAGCAGCTTACCGGGACAGGGCTACTACGAGCAGTACTTC.

J is TRBJ2-5 and V is TRBV6-5, with D perhaps TRBD1 (5 bases). The J call may be incorrect, as the DNA end agrees better with TRBJ2-7. Germline CDR1 and CDR2: MNHEY and SVGAGI. The CDR3 runs 12 residues. The CDR3, as DNA: TGTGCCAGCAGGCGCGACAGCTACGAGCAGTACTTC. Protein product: CASRRDSYEQYF.

The genes are TRBV7-6 and TRBJ2-3; the D is unclear. The CDR3 length is 11 residues. Germline CDR1 is SGHVS and CDR2 is FNYEAQ. Trimming removed 4 bases from V and 2 bases from J, with 1 base in between. The CDR3 nucleotides read TGTGCCAGCAGCTCCACAGATACGCAGTATTTT. This codes for CASSSTDTQYF. Looking up the rest from reference TRBV7-6 and TRBJ2-3 gives the full variable domain: GAGVSQSPRYKVTKRGQDVALRCDPISGHVSLYWYRQALGQGPEFLTYFNYEAQQDKSGLPNDRFSAERPEGSISTLTIQRTEQRDSAMYRCASSSTDTQYFGPGTRLTVL.